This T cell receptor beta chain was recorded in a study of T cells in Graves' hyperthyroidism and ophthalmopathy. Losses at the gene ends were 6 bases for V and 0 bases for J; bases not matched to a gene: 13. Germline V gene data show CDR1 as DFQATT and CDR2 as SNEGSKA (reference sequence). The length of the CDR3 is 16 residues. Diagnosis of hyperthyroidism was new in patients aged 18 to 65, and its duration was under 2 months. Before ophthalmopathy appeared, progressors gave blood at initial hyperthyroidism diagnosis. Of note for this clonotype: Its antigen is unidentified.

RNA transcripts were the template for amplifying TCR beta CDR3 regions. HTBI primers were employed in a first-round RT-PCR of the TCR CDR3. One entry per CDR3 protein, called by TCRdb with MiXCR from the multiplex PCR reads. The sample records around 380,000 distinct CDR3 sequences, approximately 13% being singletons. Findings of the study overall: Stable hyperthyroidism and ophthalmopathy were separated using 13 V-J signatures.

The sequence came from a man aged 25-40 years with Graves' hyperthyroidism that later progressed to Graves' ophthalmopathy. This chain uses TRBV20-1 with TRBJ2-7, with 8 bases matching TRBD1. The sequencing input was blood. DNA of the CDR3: TGCAGTGCCCTTACTCGGGACAGGCTAATCTCCTACGAGCAGTACTTC. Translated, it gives CSALTRDRLISYEQYF.